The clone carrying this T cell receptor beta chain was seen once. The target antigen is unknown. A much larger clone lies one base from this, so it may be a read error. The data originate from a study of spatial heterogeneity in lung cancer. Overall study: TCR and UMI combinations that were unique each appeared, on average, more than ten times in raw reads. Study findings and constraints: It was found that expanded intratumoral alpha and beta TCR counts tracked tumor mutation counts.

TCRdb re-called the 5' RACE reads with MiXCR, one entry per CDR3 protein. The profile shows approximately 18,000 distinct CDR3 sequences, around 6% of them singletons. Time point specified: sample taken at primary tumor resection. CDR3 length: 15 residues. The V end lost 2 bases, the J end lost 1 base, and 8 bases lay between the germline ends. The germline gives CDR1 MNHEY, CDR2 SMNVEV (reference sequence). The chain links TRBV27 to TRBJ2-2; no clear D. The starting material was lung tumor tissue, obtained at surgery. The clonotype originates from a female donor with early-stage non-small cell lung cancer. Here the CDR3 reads CASSLRQENTGELFF. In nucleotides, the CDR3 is TGTGCCAGCAGTTTAAGGCAGGAGAACACCGGGGAGCTGTTTTTT.